Listed here are 14 T cell receptor beta chains from one sample, sequenced in a study of shared clonotypes between healthy human individuals. Generated by immunoSEQ multiplex PCR, the TCRdb table keeps only in-frame clones and is missing some. The table shows 1,500,000 or so clones, with approximately 98.5% occurring only once. The specimen was naive CD4+ T cells sorted from blood. Subset: CD45RA+ positively selected. The origin of the receptors is a man between 25 and 39 years old in good health.

J is TRBJ1-5 and V is TRBV28; perhaps TRBD1 as D (5 bases). The germline V gene encodes CDR1 MDHEN and CDR2 SYDVKM. The CDR3 length is 16 residues. The ends were cut back, 3 bases at V and 2 bases at J, with 14 bases in the middle. CDR3 sequence (DNA): TGTGCCAGCAGTTTTCCGGGCCAGGGCCGCAATCAGCCCCAGCATTTT. Translated, it gives CASSFPGQGRNQPQHF.

This clone was observed a handful of times. The chain links TRBV7-3 to TRBJ2-1, with TRBD2 matching 9 bases. The CDR3 has 14 residues. Trimming cost V 3 bases and J 6 bases; bases outside gene matches: 3. Germline loops: CDR1 SGHTA, CDR2 FQGTGA. The CDR3 region is CASSFRGRANEQFF. The CDR3 coding sequence is TGTGCCAGCAGCTTCCGCGGGAGGGCCAATGAGCAGTTCTTC.

The chain links TRBV2 to TRBJ2-3, with 12 bases fitting TRBD2. This CDR3 has 15 residues. Germline lookup yields CDR1 SNHLY and CDR2 FYNNEI. The V segment lost 6 bases and the J segment 4 bases; nucleotides outside the gene matches: 5. CDR3 in amino acids: CASRKTSGRPDTQYF. The CDR3 DNA follows: TGTGCCAGCAGAAAGACTAGCGGGAGACCAGATACGCAGTATTTT.

This sequence joins TRBV2 and TRBJ2-1, with 9 bases lining up with TRBD1. The CDR3 spans 15 residues. Trimming removed 6 bases from V and 4 bases from J; junction bases left unmatched: 7. Looked up from germline, CDR1 is SNHLY and CDR2 is FYNNEI. DNA for the CDR3: TGTGCCAGCAGGACGGGACAGGGTCGTTACAATGAGCAGTTCTTC. This sequence encodes CASRTGQGRYNEQFF.

To note about this clone: In the same sample, other DNA sequences code for this CDR3. This chain joins TRBV5-1 and TRBJ2-1, with 7 bases matching TRBD2. This CDR3 is built from 15 residues. The junction had 7 bases not matched to a gene; V was cut back by 3 bases and J by 4 bases. Germline V gene lookup returns CDR1 SGHRS and CDR2 YFSETQ. The CDR3, as DNA: TGCGCCAGCAGCTCTAGCGGCAATTCATACAATGAGCAGTTCTTC. Amino acids: CASSSSGNSYNEQFF.

The chain combines TRBV11-2 with TRBJ1-5; weak D call: TRBD1 (6 bases). CDR3 length: 16 residues. Germline V lookup: CDR1 SGHAT, CDR2 FQNNGV. Trimming cost V 5 bases and J 0 bases, with 14 bases left between them. CDR3: CASSPATGHSNQPQHF. For the CDR3, the DNA is TGTGCCAGCAGCCCGGCGACAGGTCATAGCAATCAGCCCCAGCATTTT.

The rearrangement links TRBV5-1 to TRBJ2-3; tentative D call: TRBD1 (5 bases). The germline V and J ends were trimmed by 3 bases and 5 bases, with 16 bases remaining between them. This CDR3 comprises 15 residues. Per the germline V gene, CDR1 is SGHRS and CDR2 is YFSETQ. The DNA of the CDR3 is TGCGCCAGCAGCTCCCGGACAACCGGCGTAGATACGCAGTATTTT. Encoded protein: CASSSRTTGVDTQYF.

V usage is TRBV2 and J usage is TRBJ2-1; D is unresolved. V lost 1 base and J lost 6, with 7 bases in between. The CDR3 spans 13 residues. Looked up from germline, CDR1 is SNHLY and CDR2 is FYNNEI. CDR3 protein: CASSEVSLNEQFF. The CDR3 DNA reads TGTGCCAGCAGTGAAGTCTCCCTCAATGAGCAGTTCTTC. The whole variable domain, remainder taken from reference TRBV2 and TRBJ2-1, is EPEVTQTPSHQVTQMGQEVILRCVPISNHLYFYWYRQILGQKVEFLVSFYNNEISEKSEIFDDQFSVERPDGSNFTLKIRSTKLEDSAMYFCASSEVSLNEQFFGPGTRLTVL.

This chain connects TRBV5-4 to TRBJ2-3; 9 bases are a match to TRBD2. V lost 4 bases, J lost 9 bases, and 12 bases stayed unmatched. The CDR3 spans 15 residues. CDR1 and CDR2 from the germline V gene are SGHNT and YYREEE (reference sequence). This CDR3 reads CASSQGGGRVDTQYF. The CDR3 nucleotides are TGTGCCAGCAGCCAAGGGGGCGGGAGGGTCGACACGCAGTATTTT.

The chain uses TRBV10-3 and TRBJ1-2, with TRBD1 as a possible D gene (5 bases). This CDR3 spans 14 amino acids. Trimming removed 2 bases from V and 8 bases from J, with 15 bases in between. Germline V lookup: CDR1 ENHRY, CDR2 SYGVKD. The CDR3 DNA is TGTGCCATCAGTGAGCCCAGGGAGGGTAGCGGCTACACCTTC. This encodes CAISEPREGSGYTF.

The V and J genes are TRBV10-3 and TRBJ1-2, with unresolved D. CDR3 length: 13 residues. CDR1 is ENHRY and CDR2 is SYGVKD in the germline V gene. V shed 7 bases and J shed 6 bases, with 15 bases lying between them. The CDR3 sequence: CAITAPGYDGYTF. As DNA, the CDR3 is TGTGCCATCACGGCACCGGGCTATGATGGCTACACCTTC.

The chain uses TRBV5-6 and TRBJ2-7; D is ambiguous. V was shortened by 1 base and J by 2 bases, with 10 bases between the two germline ends. Germline assignment: CDR1 SGHDT and CDR2 YYEEEE. There are 14 residues in the CDR3. The CDR3 here is CASSLTRNPYEQYF. DNA of the CDR3: TGTGCCAGCAGCTTGACTCGAAACCCCTACGAGCAGTACTTC. The full variable domain, rest sourced from reference TRBV5-6 and TRBJ2-7, is DAGVTQSPTHLIKTRGQQVTLRCSPKSGHDTVSWYQQALGQGPQFIFQYYEEEERQRGNFPDRFSGHQFPNYSSELNVNALLLGDSALYLCASSLTRNPYEQYFGPGTRLTVT.

V usage is TRBV5-1 and J usage is TRBJ2-7; 8 bases agree with TRBD2. Germline-derived CDR1 and CDR2 are SGHRS and YFSETQ. CDR3 length: 14 residues. J lost 5 bases, V lost 3 bases, and 7 bases had no gene match. CDR3 sequence reads: CASSYLSGTDEQYF. CDR3 nucleotide sequence: TGCGCCAGCAGCTACCTTAGCGGGACCGACGAGCAGTACTTC.

The rearrangement links TRBV28 to TRBJ1-2; 10 bases align to TRBD1. V lost 5 bases and J lost 4; bases outside the gene matches: 10. Germline CDR1 and CDR2: MDHEN and SYDVKM. This CDR3 region has 16 residues. The CDR3: CASSPQTGTGAYGYTF. CDR3 nucleotides: TGTGCCAGCAGTCCGCAAACCGGGACAGGGGCCTATGGCTACACCTTC.